The clone carrying this TCR beta chain was detected once. When the RNA was reverse transcribed, random hexamers were used with an input of roughly 0.5 to 1 ug. The TCR beta CDR3 was amplified by immunoSEQ multiplex PCR across 54 Vbeta, 13 Jbeta. TCRdb redid the calling of the immunoSEQ multiplex PCR reads with MiXCR, one entry per CDR3 protein. In the table there are about 210,000 distinct CDR3 sequences, 94% of which are singletons. While CD8+ and CD4+ T cells were isolated negatively, TEMRA cells were enriched by FACS. This specimen comes from a study of CD8 T cells in Susac syndrome. About the research overall: Within the sequenced group of Susac syndrome patients, roughly six showed active disease and about eight were in remission.

Deletions cut 5 bases from V and 2 bases from J, with 16 bases between. This CDR3 contains 15 residues. CDR1 is MNHEY, CDR2 SVGAGI, per germline. The sequenced material came from CD4+ T cells from PBMCs. This TCR was sampled from a human donor with Susac syndrome. This chain connects TRBV6-5 to TRBJ2-7; D is unresolved. CDR3 coding DNA: TGTGCCAGCAGTCCCTCCCCAGGTTCCACCTACGAGCAGTACTTC. Translating gives CASSPSPGSTYEQYF.